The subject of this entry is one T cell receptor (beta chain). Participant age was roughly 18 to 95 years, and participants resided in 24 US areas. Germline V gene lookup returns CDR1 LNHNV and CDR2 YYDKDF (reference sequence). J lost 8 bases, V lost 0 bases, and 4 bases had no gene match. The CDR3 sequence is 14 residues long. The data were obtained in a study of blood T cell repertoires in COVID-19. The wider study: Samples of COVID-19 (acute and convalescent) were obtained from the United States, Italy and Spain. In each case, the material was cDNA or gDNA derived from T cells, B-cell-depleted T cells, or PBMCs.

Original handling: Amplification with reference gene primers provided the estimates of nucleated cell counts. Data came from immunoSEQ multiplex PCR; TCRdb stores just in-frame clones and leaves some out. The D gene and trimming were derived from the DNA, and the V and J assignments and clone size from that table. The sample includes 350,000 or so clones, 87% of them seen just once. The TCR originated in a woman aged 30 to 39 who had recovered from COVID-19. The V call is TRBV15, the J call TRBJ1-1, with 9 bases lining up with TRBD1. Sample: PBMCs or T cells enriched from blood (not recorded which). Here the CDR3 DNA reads TGTGCCACCAGCAGAGATGAAGGGACAGGGGAAGCTTTCTTT. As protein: CATSRDEGTGEAFF.